One TCR beta chain is described in this entry. This CDR3 is built from 14 residues. V lost 5 bases and J 4 bases, leaving 14 bases between the germline ends. Germline CDR1 and CDR2: MNHEY and SVGAGI. The data belong to a study of T cell changes during pregnancy in multiple sclerosis. The repertoire was sequenced with immunoSEQ multiplex PCR; TCRdb's copy has only in-frame clones and lacks some. The top ten clones hold about 1.5% of a sample with 60,000 to 75,000 clones, under 95% of them seen once. The rearrangement uses TRBV6-5 and TRBJ1-2; no clear D. The source material was peripheral blood, sampled after pregnancy. The TCR comes from a female donor with multiple sclerosis, enrolled in a pregnancy study. The CDR3 DNA sequence: TGTGCCAGCAGTGTCCGGACTGGTGGCTATGGCTACACCTTC. This gives the protein CASSVRTGGYGYTF.